The T cell receptor (beta chain) under discussion was sequenced for a study of T cell changes during pregnancy in multiple sclerosis. The ends lost 0 bases at V and 10 bases at J; junction bases unmatched: 15. CDR3 length: 17 residues. CDR1 and CDR2 from the germline V gene are SGHRS and YFSETQ. Sequencing was performed with immunoSEQ multiplex PCR; in TCRdb, only in-frame clones are kept and a portion is missing. The data hold roughly 40,000 clones, with around nine tenths observed a single time. The source is a female donor with multiple sclerosis, enrolled in a pregnancy study. The genes are TRBV5-1 and TRBJ2-1; TRBD2 matches at 8 bases. Sequencing used CD4+ T cells from peripheral blood mononuclear cells, obtained in the first trimester of pregnancy. CDR3 nucleotide sequence: TGCGCCAGCAGCTTGGAGCCCTCGGGAGGGCCTGGAAGGGAGCAGTTCTTC. Protein sequence: CASSLEPSGGPGREQFF.